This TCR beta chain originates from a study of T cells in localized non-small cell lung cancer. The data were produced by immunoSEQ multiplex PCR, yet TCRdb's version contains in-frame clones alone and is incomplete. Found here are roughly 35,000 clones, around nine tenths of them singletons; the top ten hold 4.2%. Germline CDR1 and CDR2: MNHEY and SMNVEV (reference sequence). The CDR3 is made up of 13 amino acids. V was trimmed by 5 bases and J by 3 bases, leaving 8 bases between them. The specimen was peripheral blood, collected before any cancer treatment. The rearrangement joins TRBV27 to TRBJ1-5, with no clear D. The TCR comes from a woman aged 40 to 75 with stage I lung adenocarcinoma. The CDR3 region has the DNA TGTGCCAGCAGTGTGGGGAACAATCAGCCCCAGCATTTT. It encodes CASSVGNNQPQHF.